This T cell receptor beta chain was profiled in a study of blood T cell repertoires in COVID-19. Produced via immunoSEQ multiplex PCR; TCRdb's table is partial and in-frame only. Here the sample spans about 150,000 clones, approximately 92% being singletons. What was sequenced was peripheral blood. This receptor was obtained from a man younger than 35 with COVID-19, enrolled during active disease.

DNA of the CDR3: TGTGCCAGCAGTGCTCTCCCCGGAGGGCCGAGCACAGATACGCAGTATTTT. As protein: CASSALPGGPSTDTQYF. This chain uses TRBV6-2 or TRBV6-3 with TRBJ2-3; D possibly corresponds to TRBD2 (6 bases). V was trimmed by 5 bases and J by 0 bases, leaving 18 bases between them. The germline CDR1 and CDR2 sequences are MNHEY and SVGEGT. This CDR3 has 17 amino acids.